The clone carrying this TCR beta chain was detected ten times or more. This CDR3 is 15 amino acids long. Trimming pared 3 bases from V and 5 bases from J, leaving 12 bases between. Germline CDR1 reads SGDLS; CDR2 reads YYNGEE. As for time point: pre-sensitization, week 0. Treatment denoted: therapeutic diphenylcyclopropenone sensitization with weekly scalp DPC. This specimen belongs to a study of human T cells and chemical hapten exposure. TCRdb fed the RACE reads into MiXCR, producing one record per CDR3 protein. The table lists approximately 370,000 distinct CDR3 sequences, roughly 6% of them singletons.

The rearrangement links TRBV9 to TRBJ1-6; D gene ambiguous. This TCR derives from a woman aged 18 to 35 with alopecia areata. Some clones in this sample may be carry-over from other donors' samples. The sequencing here drew on whole blood, taken in connection with sensitization to the hapten diphenylcyclopropenone (DPC). The CDR3 nucleotides read TGTGCCAGCAGCGGAGGATCGGCTAATAATTCACCCCTCCACTTT. Its translation: CASSGGSANNSPLHF.